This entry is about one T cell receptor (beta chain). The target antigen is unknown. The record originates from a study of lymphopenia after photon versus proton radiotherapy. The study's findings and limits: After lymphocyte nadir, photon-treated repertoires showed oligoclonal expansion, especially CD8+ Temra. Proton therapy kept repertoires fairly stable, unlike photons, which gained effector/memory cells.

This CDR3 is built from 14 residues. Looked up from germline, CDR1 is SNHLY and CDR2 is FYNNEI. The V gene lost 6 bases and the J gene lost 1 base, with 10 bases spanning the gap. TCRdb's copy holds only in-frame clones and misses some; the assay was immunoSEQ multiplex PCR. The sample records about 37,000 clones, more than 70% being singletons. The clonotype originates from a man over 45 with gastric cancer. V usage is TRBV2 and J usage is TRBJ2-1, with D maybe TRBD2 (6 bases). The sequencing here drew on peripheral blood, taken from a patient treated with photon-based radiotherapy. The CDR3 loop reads CASREAGSYNEQFF. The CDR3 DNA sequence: TGTGCCAGCAGAGAGGCGGGATCCTACAATGAGCAGTTCTTC. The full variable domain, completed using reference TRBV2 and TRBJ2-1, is EPEVTQTPSHQVTQMGQEVILRCVPISNHLYFYWYRQILGQKVEFLVSFYNNEISEKSEIFDDQFSVERPDGSNFTLKIRSTKLEDSAMYFCASREAGSYNEQFFGPGTRLTVL.